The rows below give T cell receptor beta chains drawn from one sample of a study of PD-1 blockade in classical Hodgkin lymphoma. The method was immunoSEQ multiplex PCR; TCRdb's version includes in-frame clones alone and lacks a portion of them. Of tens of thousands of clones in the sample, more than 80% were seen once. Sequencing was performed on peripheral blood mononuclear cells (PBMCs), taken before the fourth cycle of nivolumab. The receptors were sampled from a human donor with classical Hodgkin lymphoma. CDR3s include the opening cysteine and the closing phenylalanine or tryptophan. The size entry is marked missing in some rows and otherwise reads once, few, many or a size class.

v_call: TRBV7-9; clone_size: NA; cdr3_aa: CASSLSPQGSNEQYF
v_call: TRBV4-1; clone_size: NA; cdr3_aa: CASSQEGRAYNEQFF
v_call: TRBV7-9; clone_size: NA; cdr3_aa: CASSLLPGGTYEQYF
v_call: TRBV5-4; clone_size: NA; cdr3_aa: CASSHRDNYNEQFF
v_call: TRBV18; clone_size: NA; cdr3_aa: CASSGGRNPSYEQYF
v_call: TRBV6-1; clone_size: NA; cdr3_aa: CASTTGGYDKNIQYF
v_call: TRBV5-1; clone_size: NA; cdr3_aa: CASSWAGHNEQFF
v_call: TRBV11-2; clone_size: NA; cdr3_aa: CASSLRGGGGLEQYF
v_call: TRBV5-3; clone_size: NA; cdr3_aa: CARSLELLQRGNEQFF
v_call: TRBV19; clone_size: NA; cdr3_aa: CASSISNYGYTF
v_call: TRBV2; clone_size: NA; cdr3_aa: CASSGVAGETYNEQFF
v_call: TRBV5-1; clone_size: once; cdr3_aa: CASSLDGDRVSPLHF
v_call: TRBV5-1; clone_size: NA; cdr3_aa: CASSSWDSYTDTQYF
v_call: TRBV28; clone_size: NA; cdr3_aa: CASSLNRDPYTGELFF
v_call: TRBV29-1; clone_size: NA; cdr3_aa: CSVLPTGFFQPQHF
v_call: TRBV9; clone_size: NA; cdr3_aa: CASSVEGGEQFF
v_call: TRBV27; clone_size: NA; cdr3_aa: CASSFTGGGSHEQYF
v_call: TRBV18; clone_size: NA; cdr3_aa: CASSPTGQGWSPLHF
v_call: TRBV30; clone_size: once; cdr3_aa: CACPTGTGNTIYF
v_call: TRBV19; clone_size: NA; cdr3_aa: CASSRAGKNTGELFF
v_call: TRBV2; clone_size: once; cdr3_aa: CASNRAPSPSTDTQYF
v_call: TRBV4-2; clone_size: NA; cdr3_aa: CASSLSDSSYGYTF
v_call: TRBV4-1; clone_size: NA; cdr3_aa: CASSKPYEKLFF
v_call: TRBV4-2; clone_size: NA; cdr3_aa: CASSPWGGSTGGGTTEAFF
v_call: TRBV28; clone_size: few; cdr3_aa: CASSSGYSSYEQYF
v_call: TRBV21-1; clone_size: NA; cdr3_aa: CASSQRSDGDYYEQYF
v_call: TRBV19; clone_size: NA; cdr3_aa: CASSIGGSYEQYF
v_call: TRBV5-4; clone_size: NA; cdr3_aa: CASSFDRANYGYTF
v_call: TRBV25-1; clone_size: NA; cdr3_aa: CASSEYYTTDTQYF
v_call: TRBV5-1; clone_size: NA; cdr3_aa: CASSASGGNTEAFF
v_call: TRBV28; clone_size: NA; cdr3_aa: CASSFSGRGNQPQHF
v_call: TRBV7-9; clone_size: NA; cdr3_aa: CASSLAGAADTQYF
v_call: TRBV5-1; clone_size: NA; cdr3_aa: CASSLNTLRLAGSSTDTQYF
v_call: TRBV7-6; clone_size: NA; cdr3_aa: CASSFTSGRYDTGELFF
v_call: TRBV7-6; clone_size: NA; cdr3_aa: CASSLGGGSQPQHF
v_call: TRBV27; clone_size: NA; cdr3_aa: CASSLLGTSGSYEQYF
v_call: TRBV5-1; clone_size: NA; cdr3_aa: CASTDRGWKAGANVLTF
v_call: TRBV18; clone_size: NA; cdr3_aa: CASSPRNRGLNYGYTF
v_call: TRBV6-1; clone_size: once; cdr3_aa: CASRPKIGGPPEQYF
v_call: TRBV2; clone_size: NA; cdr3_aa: CASSGTGQVWEDEQFF
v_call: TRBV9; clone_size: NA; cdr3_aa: CASSPLAGELQETQYF
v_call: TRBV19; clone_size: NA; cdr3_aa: CASRTTSATDTQYF
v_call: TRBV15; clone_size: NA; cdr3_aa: CATSRDLGQHTQYF
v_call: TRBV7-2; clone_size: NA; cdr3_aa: CASSQDLVAEQFF
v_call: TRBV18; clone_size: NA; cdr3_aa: CASSPLAGELTGELFF